The clone carrying this TCR beta chain was seen ten or more times. The antigen remains unidentified. Reverse transcription of roughly 0.45 ug total RNA with a constant-region primer produced TCR beta cDNA. Slightly modified ARM-PCR served as the procedure for the TCR beta libraries. These libraries came from three rounds of nested multiplex PCR. The first two PCR rounds, around 10 cycles each, used TRBV1-TRBV30 forward primers and a C-beta reverse primer. TCRdb re-called the multiplex PCR reads through MiXCR, storing one row per CDR3 protein. The data contain more than 100,000 distinct CDR3 sequences, around two thirds of them singletons. This sample is part of a study of tumor-infiltrating lymphocytes in primary liver carcinoma. General study points: Blood trailed tumors significantly in top-250-clone fraction (p = 0.039). Found in all five tumor regions were only about 7-25% of top clones.

Germline CDR1 and CDR2: SQVTM and ANQGSEA. The length of the CDR3 is 16 residues. V was clipped by 0 bases and J by 0 bases, with 13 bases between them. Each 20-30 mg portion of unsorted bulk tissue served as the source for co-extraction of RNA and DNA. Cases comprised patients with primary liver carcinoma who received surgical resection. Patients had chronic HBV infection and were treatment-naive. Sequenced: liver tumor tissue from sampling region 1. The sample's subset: tumor region T1, superior pole. The TCR sequence derives from a woman aged 55-70 years with primary liver carcinoma and hepatitis B virus infection. V usage is TRBV29-1 and J usage is TRBJ2-3; D uncertain. The DNA for the CDR3 is TGCAGCGTTGAAGATTGGAAAGAGACTAGCACAGATACGCAGTATTTT. Translating it yields CSVEDWKETSTDTQYF.